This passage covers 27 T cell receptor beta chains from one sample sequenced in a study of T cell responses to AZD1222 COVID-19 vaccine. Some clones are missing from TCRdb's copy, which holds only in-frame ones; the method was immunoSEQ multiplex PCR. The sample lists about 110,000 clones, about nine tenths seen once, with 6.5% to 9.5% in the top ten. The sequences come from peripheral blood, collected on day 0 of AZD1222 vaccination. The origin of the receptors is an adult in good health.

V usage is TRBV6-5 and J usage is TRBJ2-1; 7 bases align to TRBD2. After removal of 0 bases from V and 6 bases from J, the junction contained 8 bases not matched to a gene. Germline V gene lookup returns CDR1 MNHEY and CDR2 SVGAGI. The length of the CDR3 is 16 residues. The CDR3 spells CASSYSSGTIINEQFF. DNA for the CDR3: TGTGCCAGCAGTTACTCCTCAGGGACTATAATCAATGAGCAGTTCTTC.

CDR3 residues: CASSLGQAGQETQYF. For the CDR3, the DNA is TGTGCCAGCAGCTTGGGGCAAGCGGGCCAAGAGACCCAGTACTTC. V and J are TRBV7-9 and TRBJ2-5, with TRBD2 as a possible D gene (6 bases). This CDR3 region has 15 residues. V lost 3 bases to trimming and J lost 1 base, with 12 bases between them. Germline CDR1 and CDR2: SEHNR and FQNEAQ (reference sequence).

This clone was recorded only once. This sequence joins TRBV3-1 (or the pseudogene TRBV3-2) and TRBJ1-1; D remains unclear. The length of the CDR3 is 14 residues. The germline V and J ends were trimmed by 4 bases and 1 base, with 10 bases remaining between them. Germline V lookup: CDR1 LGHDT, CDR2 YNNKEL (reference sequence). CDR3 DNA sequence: TGTGCCAGCAGCCTCGTTACACCGAACACTGAAGCTTTCTTT. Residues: CASSLVTPNTEAFF.

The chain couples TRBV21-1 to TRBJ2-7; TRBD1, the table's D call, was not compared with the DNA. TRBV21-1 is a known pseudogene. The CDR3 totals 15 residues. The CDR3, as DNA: TGTGCCAGCAGCTCCAACGGTGGACAACCTTACGAGCAGTACTTC. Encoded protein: CASSSNGGQPYEQYF.

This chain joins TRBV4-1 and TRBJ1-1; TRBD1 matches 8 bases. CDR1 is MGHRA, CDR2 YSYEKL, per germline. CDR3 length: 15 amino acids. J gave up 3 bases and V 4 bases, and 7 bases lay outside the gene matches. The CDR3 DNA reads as TGCGCCAGCAGCCTACAGGGGGTGGACGACACTGAAGCTTTCTTT. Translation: CASSLQGVDDTEAFF.

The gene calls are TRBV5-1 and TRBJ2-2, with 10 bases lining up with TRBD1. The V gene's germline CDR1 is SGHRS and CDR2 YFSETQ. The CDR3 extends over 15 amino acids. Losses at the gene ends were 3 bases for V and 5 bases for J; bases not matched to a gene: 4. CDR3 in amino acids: CASSWRTGGTGELFF. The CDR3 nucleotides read TGCGCCAGCAGCTGGAGGACAGGGGGGACCGGGGAGCTGTTTTTT.

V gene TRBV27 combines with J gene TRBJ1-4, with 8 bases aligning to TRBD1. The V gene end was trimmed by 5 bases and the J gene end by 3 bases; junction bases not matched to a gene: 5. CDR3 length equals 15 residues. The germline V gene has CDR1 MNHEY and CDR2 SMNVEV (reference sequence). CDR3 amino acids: CASSRGQGPNEKLFF. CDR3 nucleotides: TGTGCCAGCAGTAGAGGACAGGGACCTAATGAAAAACTGTTTTTT. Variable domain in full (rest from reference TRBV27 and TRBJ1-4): EAQVTQNPRYLITVTGKKLTVTCSQNMNHEYMSWYRQDPGLGLRQIYYSMNVEVTDKGDVPEGYKVSRKEKRNFPLILESPSPNQTSLYFCASSRGQGPNEKLFFGSGTQLSVL.

CDR3 in DNA: TGCGCCAGCAGCCAAGAGGGGTCCCTCATGAACACTGAAGCTTTCTTT. Its translation is CASSQEGSLMNTEAFF. The J gene is TRBJ1-1, the V gene TRBV4-1; D uncertain. The germline V gene encodes CDR1 MGHRA and CDR2 YSYEKL. Trimming stripped 0 bases from V and 0 bases from J, with 11 bases between. The CDR3 extends over 16 amino acids.

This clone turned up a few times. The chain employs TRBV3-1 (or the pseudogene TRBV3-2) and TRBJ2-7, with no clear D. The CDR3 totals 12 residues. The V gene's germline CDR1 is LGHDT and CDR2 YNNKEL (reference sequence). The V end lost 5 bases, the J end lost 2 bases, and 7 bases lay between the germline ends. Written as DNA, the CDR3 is TGTGCCAGCAGCATGAGGACCTACGAGCAGTACTTC. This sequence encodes CASSMRTYEQYF.

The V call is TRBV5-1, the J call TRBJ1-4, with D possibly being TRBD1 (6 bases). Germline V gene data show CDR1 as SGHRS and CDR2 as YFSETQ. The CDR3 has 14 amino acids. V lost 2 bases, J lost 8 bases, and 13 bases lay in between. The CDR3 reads CASSLTGSGEKLFF. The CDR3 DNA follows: TGCGCCAGCAGCTTAACAGGGTCTGGCGAAAAACTGTTTTTT.

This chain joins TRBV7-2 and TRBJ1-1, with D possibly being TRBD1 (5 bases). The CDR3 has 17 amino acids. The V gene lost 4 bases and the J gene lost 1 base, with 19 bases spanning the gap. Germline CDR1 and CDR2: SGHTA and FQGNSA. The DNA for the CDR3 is TGTGCCAGCAGCTGGGGGGGGTCCGGCGCGGCGAACACTGAAGCTTTCTTT. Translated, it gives CASSWGGSGAANTEAFF.

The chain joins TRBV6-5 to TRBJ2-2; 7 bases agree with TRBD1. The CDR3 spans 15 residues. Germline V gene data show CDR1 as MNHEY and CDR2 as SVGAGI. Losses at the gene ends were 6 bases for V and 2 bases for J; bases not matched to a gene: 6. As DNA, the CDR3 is TGTGCCAGCAGGGGGACAGTCAGCAACACCGGGGAGCTGTTTTTT. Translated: CASRGTVSNTGELFF.

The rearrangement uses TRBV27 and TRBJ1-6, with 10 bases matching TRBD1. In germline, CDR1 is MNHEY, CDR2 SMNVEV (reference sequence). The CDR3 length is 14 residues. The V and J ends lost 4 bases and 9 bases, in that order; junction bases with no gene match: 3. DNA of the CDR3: TGTGCCAGCAGTTCTAGACAGGGGGCTTCACCCCTCCACTTT. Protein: CASSSRQGASPLHF.

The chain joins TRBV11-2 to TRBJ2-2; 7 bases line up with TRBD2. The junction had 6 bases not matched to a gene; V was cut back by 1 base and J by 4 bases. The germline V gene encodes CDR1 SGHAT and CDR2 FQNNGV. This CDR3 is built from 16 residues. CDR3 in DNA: TGTGCCAGCAGCTTAGTAAGAGCGGGGAGCACCGGGGAGCTGTTTTTT. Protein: CASSLVRAGSTGELFF.

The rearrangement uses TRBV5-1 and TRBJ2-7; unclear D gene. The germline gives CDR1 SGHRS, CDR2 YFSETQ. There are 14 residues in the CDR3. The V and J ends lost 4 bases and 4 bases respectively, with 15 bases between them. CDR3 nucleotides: TGCGCCAGCAGCCCCCACGCGGAAGGGTACGAGCAGTACTTC. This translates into CASSPHAEGYEQYF.

The CDR3 bases are TGTGCCAGCAGCTCTCAGGGGGGAGTTAATGGCTACACCTTC. It yields the protein CASSSQGGVNGYTF. The chain is built from TRBV11-2 and TRBJ1-2; 7 bases map to TRBD1. The germline gives CDR1 SGHAT, CDR2 FQNNGV. V lost 4 bases to trimming and J lost 6 bases; unmatched junction nucleotides: 8. The CDR3 loop spans 14 amino acids.

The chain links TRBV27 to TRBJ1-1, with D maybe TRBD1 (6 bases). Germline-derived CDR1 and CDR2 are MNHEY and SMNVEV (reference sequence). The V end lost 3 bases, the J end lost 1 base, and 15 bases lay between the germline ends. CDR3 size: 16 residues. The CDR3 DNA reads TGTGCCAGCAGTTTCGCGACAGGTTTGGCGAACACTGAAGCTTTCTTT. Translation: CASSFATGLANTEAFF.

The CDR3 bases are TGCGCCAGCAGTGGGGCGGGAGATGGGAAATATGAGCAGTTCTTC. Amino acids: CASSGAGDGKYEQFF. The chain combines TRBV10-2 with TRBJ2-1; 7 positions match TRBD2. Per germline, CDR1 WSHSY and CDR2 SAAADI. Unmatched junction bases numbered 11, after V lost 4 bases and J lost 8 bases. This CDR3 region has 15 residues.

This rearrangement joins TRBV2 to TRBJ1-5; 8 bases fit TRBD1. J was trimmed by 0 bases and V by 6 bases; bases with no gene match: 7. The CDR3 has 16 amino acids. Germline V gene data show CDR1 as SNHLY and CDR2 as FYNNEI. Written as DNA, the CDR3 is TGTGCCAGCAGACGGAGGACAGGGAATAGCAATCAGCCCCAGCATTTT. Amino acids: CASRRRTGNSNQPQHF.

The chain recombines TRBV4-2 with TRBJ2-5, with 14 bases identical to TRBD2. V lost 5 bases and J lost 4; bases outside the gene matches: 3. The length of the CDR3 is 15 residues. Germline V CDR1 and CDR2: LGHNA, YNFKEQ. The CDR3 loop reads CASSATSGRVETQYF. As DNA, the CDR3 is TGTGCCAGCAGCGCGACTAGCGGGAGGGTAGAGACCCAGTACTTC.

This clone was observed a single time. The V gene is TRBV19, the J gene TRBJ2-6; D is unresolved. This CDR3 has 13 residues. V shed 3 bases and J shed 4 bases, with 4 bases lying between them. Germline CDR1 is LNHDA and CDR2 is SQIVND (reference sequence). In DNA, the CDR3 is TGTGCCAGTAGTATCCGGGGGGCCAACGTCCTGACTTTC. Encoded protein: CASSIRGANVLTF.

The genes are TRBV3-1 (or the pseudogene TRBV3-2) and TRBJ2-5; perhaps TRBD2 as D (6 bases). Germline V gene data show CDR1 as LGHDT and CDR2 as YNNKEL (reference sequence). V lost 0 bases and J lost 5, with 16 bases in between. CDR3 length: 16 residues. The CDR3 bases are TGTGCCAGCAGCCAAGATACGCCCGGGGGAAAGGAGACCCAGTACTTC. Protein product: CASSQDTPGGKETQYF.

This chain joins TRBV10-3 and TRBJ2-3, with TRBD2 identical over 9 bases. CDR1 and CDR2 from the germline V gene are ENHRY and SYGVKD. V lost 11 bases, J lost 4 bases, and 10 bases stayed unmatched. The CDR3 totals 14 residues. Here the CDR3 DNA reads TGTGCCGTGGTAGCGGGAGCTGGGGCAGATACGCAGTATTTT. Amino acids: CAVVAGAGADTQYF.

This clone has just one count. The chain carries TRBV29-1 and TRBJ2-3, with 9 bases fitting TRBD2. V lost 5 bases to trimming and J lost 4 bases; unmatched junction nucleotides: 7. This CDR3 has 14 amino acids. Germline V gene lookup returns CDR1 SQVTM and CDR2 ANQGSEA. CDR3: CSVREAGGSDTQYF. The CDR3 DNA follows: TGCAGCGTTCGGGAGGCGGGAGGGTCAGATACGCAGTATTTT.

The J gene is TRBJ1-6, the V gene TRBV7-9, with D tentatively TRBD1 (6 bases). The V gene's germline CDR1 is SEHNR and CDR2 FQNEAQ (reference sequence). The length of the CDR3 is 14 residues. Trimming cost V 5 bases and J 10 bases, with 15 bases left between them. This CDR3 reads CASSTGTQVSPLHF. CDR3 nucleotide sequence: TGTGCCAGCAGCACAGGGACCCAAGTCTCACCCCTCCACTTT.

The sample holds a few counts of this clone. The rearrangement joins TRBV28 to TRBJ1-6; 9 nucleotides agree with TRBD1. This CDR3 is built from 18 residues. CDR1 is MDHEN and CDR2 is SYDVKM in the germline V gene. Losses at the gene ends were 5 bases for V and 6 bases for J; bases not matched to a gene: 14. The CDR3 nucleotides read TGTGCCAGCAGTCACCGGGACAGGGCGCTTGGGGTTAATTCACCCCTCCACTTT. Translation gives CASSHRDRALGVNSPLHF.

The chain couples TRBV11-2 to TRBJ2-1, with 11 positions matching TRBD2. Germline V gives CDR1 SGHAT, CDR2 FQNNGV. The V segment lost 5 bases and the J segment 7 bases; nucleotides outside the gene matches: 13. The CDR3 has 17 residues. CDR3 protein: CASSISLAGAGLNEQFF. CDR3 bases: TGTGCCAGCAGCATCTCACTAGCGGGAGCTGGGTTAAATGAGCAGTTCTTC. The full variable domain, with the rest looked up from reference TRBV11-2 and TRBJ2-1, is EAGVAQSPRYKIIEKRQSVAFWCNPISGHATLYWYQQILGQGPKLLIQFQNNGVVDDSQLPKDRFSAERLKGVDSTLKIQPAKLEDSAVYLCASSISLAGAGLNEQFFGPGTRLTVL.